The text below deals with one T cell receptor (beta chain). Data came from immunoSEQ multiplex PCR; TCRdb stores just in-frame clones and leaves some out. The profile covers nearly 85,000 clones, with approximately 90% appearing a single time and roughly 3.2% taken by the ten largest. These data are taken from a study of glioma-infiltrating T cells after dendritic cell vaccination. The sequencing used blood, collected before dendritic cell vaccination. The clonotype was recovered from a human donor with glioblastoma.

The CDR3: CASSYLRGAKLFF. In DNA, the CDR3 is TGTGCCAGCAGTTACCTACGAGGCGCGAAACTGTTTTTT. The chain links TRBV6-5 to TRBJ1-4; no reliable D call. Germline values: CDR1 MNHEY, CDR2 SVGAGI. The CDR3 sequence is 13 residues long. V gave up 2 bases and J gave up 11 bases, with 12 bases separating them.